These T cell receptor beta chains were read from a single sample in a study of cytomegalovirus exposure and HLA in healthy donors. The method was immunoSEQ multiplex PCR; TCRdb's version includes in-frame clones alone and lacks a portion of them. The table has 180,000 or so clones, approximately 86% seen once. Sequencing was performed on PBMCs. These receptors originate from a woman under 40 in good health and CMV-seronegative. CDR3s include the opening cysteine and the closing phenylalanine or tryptophan. A D gene is named only where the DNA matches it firmly. Only some rows state a clone size, as once, few, many or a class for expanded clones.

j_call: TRBJ2-7
clone_size: -
d_call: TRBD1
v_call: TRBV14
cdr3_aa: CASSQRETGVWSYEQYF
cdr3_nt: TGTGCCAGCAGCCAGAGGGAGACAGGGGTGTGGTCCTACGAGCAGTACTTC

j_call: TRBJ2-1
clone_size: -
d_call: -
v_call: TRBV11-2
cdr3_aa: CASSLGPGIEQFF
cdr3_nt: TGTGCCAGCAGCTTAGGTCCGGGGATTGAGCAGTTCTTC

j_call: TRBJ1-5
clone_size: -
d_call: -
v_call: TRBV19
cdr3_aa: CASSKGGNQPQHF
cdr3_nt: TGTGCCAGTAGTAAGGGGGGCAATCAGCCCCAGCATTTT

j_call: TRBJ2-7
clone_size: -
d_call: TRBD2
v_call: TRBV27
cdr3_aa: CASSRGLRSSYEQYF
cdr3_nt: TGTGCCAGCAGCCGGGGACTACGGAGCTCCTACGAGCAGTACTTC

j_call: TRBJ2-7
clone_size: -
d_call: TRBD1
v_call: TRBV2
cdr3_aa: CASSEVWGQYDQQYF
cdr3_nt: TGTGCCAGCAGTGAAGTGTGGGGACAGTATGATCAGCAGTACTTC

j_call: TRBJ2-2
clone_size: -
d_call: -
v_call: TRBV18
cdr3_aa: CASSPDKNTGELFF
cdr3_nt: TGTGCCAGCTCACCCGACAAGAACACCGGGGAGCTGTTTTTT

j_call: TRBJ2-5
clone_size: -
d_call: TRBD2
v_call: TRBV18
cdr3_aa: CASSGREGRETQYF
cdr3_nt: TGTGCCAGCTCCGGAAGGGAGGGTCGAGAGACCCAGTACTTC

j_call: TRBJ2-7
clone_size: few
d_call: -
v_call: TRBV6-5
cdr3_aa: CASSYSVSSGEQYF
cdr3_nt: TGTGCCAGCAGTTACTCGGTCTCGTCAGGCGAGCAGTACTTC

j_call: TRBJ2-1
clone_size: -
d_call: TRBD2
v_call: TRBV27
cdr3_aa: CASGGVNQFF
cdr3_nt: TGTGCCAGCGGGGGGGTTAATCAGTTCTTC

j_call: TRBJ2-1
clone_size: -
d_call: TRBD2
v_call: TRBV5-8
cdr3_aa: CASSLLAVGEQFF
cdr3_nt: TGTGCCAGCAGCTTACTAGCGGTCGGTGAGCAGTTCTTC

j_call: TRBJ2-7
clone_size: -
d_call: -
v_call: TRBV30
cdr3_aa: CAWSRGKPYEQYF
cdr3_nt: TGTGCCTGGAGTCGAGGGAAGCCCTACGAGCAGTACTTC

j_call: TRBJ2-2
clone_size: -
d_call: TRBD1
v_call: TRBV10-3
cdr3_aa: CAISGGDSNTGELFF
cdr3_nt: TGTGCCATCAGTGGAGGGGACAGTAACACCGGGGAGCTGTTTTTT

j_call: TRBJ2-7
clone_size: -
d_call: -
v_call: TRBV6-6
cdr3_aa: CASSPGGTYEQYF
cdr3_nt: TGTGCCAGCAGTCCCGGGGGTACCTACGAGCAGTACTTC

j_call: TRBJ2-1
clone_size: -
d_call: TRBD2
v_call: TRBV9
cdr3_aa: CASSVGSGGADNEQFF
cdr3_nt: TGTGCCAGCAGCGTAGGGAGCGGGGGGGCGGACAATGAGCAGTTCTTC

j_call: TRBJ2-7
clone_size: once
d_call: TRBD1
v_call: TRBV19
cdr3_aa: CASTKTGAYEQYF
cdr3_nt: TGTGCCAGTACCAAGACAGGGGCCTACGAGCAGTACTTC

j_call: TRBJ2-1
clone_size: -
d_call: TRBD2
v_call: TRBV6-5
cdr3_aa: CASRLSGAGNNEQFF
cdr3_nt: TGTGCCAGCAGATTAAGCGGAGCGGGGAACAATGAGCAGTTCTTC

j_call: TRBJ1-1
clone_size: -
d_call: -
v_call: TRBV15
cdr3_aa: CATSIMVRGEAFF
cdr3_nt: TGTGCCACCAGCATCATGGTAAGAGGGGAAGCTTTCTTT

j_call: TRBJ1-4
clone_size: -
d_call: -
v_call: TRBV4-2
cdr3_aa: CASSWRLDLRGQELEKLFF
cdr3_nt: TGTGCCAGCAGCTGGCGCCTGGATCTCAGGGGCCAAGAACTCGAAAAACTGTTTTTT

j_call: TRBJ1-4
clone_size: -
d_call: -
v_call: TRBV18
cdr3_aa: CASSPGGDNEKLFF
cdr3_nt: TGTGCCAGCTCACCAGGGGGCGATAATGAAAAACTGTTTTTT

j_call: TRBJ1-1
clone_size: -
d_call: -
v_call: TRBV6-4
cdr3_aa: CASSAGLGSTEAFF
cdr3_nt: TGTGCCAGCAGTGCTGGGCTGGGGAGCACTGAAGCTTTCTTT

j_call: TRBJ2-1
clone_size: once
d_call: -
v_call: TRBV5-4
cdr3_aa: CASSLSSAVTYNEQFF
cdr3_nt: TGTGCCAGCAGCTTGAGTTCGGCGGTCACCTACAATGAGCAGTTCTTC

j_call: TRBJ1-5
clone_size: few
d_call: -
v_call: TRBV10-1
cdr3_aa: CASVTWGDYSQPQHF
cdr3_nt: TGCGCCAGCGTAACGTGGGGGGATTATAGCCAGCCCCAGCATTTT

j_call: TRBJ2-1
clone_size: -
d_call: TRBD2
v_call: TRBV6-1
cdr3_aa: CASSLTSGRYNEQFF
cdr3_nt: TGTGCCAGCAGTCTGACTAGCGGGAGATACAATGAGCAGTTCTTC

j_call: TRBJ2-4
clone_size: -
d_call: -
v_call: TRBV11-2
cdr3_aa: CASSPPSVAKNIQYF
cdr3_nt: TGTGCCAGCAGCCCCCCTTCGGTAGCCAAAAACATTCAGTACTTC

j_call: TRBJ2-1
clone_size: -
d_call: TRBD1
v_call: TRBV6-1
cdr3_aa: CASSAGTGLGEQFF
cdr3_nt: TGTGCCAGCAGTGCCGGGACAGGGCTCGGTGAGCAGTTCTTC

j_call: TRBJ1-1
clone_size: -
d_call: -
v_call: TRBV5-1
cdr3_aa: CASSLALNTEAFF
cdr3_nt: TGCGCCAGCAGCTTGGCCTTGAACACTGAAGCTTTCTTT

j_call: TRBJ2-2
clone_size: -
d_call: TRBD2
v_call: TRBV5-5
cdr3_aa: CASSFSGGYTGELFF
cdr3_nt: TGTGCCAGCAGCTTCTCCGGGGGGTACACCGGGGAGCTGTTTTTT

j_call: TRBJ1-6
clone_size: -
d_call: -
v_call: TRBV27
cdr3_aa: CASSPRNSPLHF
cdr3_nt: TGTGCCAGCAGTCCCCGTAATTCACCCCTCCACTTT

j_call: TRBJ2-7
clone_size: -
d_call: -
v_call: TRBV29-1
cdr3_aa: CSVRTHSYEQYF
cdr3_nt: TGCAGCGTTCGGACACATTCCTACGAGCAGTACTTC

j_call: TRBJ1-1
clone_size: -
d_call: -
v_call: TRBV9
cdr3_aa: CASSVRTEGSEAFF
cdr3_nt: TGTGCCAGCAGCGTTAGGACGGAAGGGAGTGAAGCTTTCTTT

j_call: TRBJ1-2
clone_size: -
d_call: -
v_call: TRBV5-6
cdr3_aa: CASSSQLGEYGYTF
cdr3_nt: TGTGCCAGCAGCTCCCAATTGGGCGAGTATGGCTACACCTTC

j_call: TRBJ2-1
clone_size: -
d_call: -
v_call: TRBV5-4
cdr3_aa: CASSLMGDNEQFF
cdr3_nt: TGTGCCAGCAGCTTGATGGGAGACAATGAGCAGTTCTTC

j_call: TRBJ2-5
clone_size: -
d_call: -
v_call: TRBV2
cdr3_aa: CASTRDFQETQYF
cdr3_nt: TGTGCCAGCACGCGGGACTTTCAAGAGACCCAGTACTTC

j_call: TRBJ2-7
clone_size: -
d_call: -
v_call: TRBV9
cdr3_aa: CASSVGSPGAGEQYF
cdr3_nt: TGTGCCAGCAGCGTAGGGTCCCCAGGGGCTGGGGAGCAGTACTTC

j_call: TRBJ1-1
clone_size: -
d_call: TRBD1
v_call: TRBV28
cdr3_aa: CASSLLSSGQYLTEAFF
cdr3_nt: TGTGCCAGCAGCCTCCTGAGCTCGGGACAGTACTTAACTGAAGCTTTCTTT

j_call: TRBJ2-1
clone_size: -
d_call: TRBD2
v_call: TRBV7-2
cdr3_aa: CASSLSSGSYNEQFF
cdr3_nt: TGTGCCAGCAGCTTATCTAGCGGGAGTTACAATGAGCAGTTCTTC

j_call: TRBJ2-1
clone_size: once
d_call: TRBD2
v_call: TRBV4-1
cdr3_aa: CASSPRLAGLGEQFF
cdr3_nt: TGCGCCAGCAGCCCGCGCCTAGCGGGGTTGGGGGAGCAGTTCTTC

j_call: TRBJ2-3
clone_size: -
d_call: TRBD2
v_call: TRBV5-1
cdr3_aa: CASSLVTSGVTDTQYF
cdr3_nt: TGCGCCAGCAGCTTGGTAACTAGCGGGGTCACAGATACGCAGTATTTT

j_call: TRBJ2-3
clone_size: -
d_call: -
v_call: TRBV30
cdr3_aa: CAWNSPPDTQYF
cdr3_nt: TGTGCCTGGAATAGTCCCCCAGATACGCAGTATTTT

j_call: TRBJ1-2
clone_size: -
d_call: -
v_call: TRBV5-6
cdr3_aa: CASSLPTGLGNYGYTF
cdr3_nt: TGTGCCAGCAGCTTGCCAACAGGGCTTGGCAACTATGGCTACACCTTC

j_call: TRBJ1-2
clone_size: -
d_call: -
v_call: TRBV2
cdr3_aa: CASSGDGTNNYGYTF
cdr3_nt: TGTGCCAGCAGCGGAGATGGGACAAATAACTATGGCTACACCTTC